A single sample gave rise to the 15 T cell receptor beta chains below, sequenced in a study of radiation and T cells in renal cell carcinoma. Sequenced by immunoSEQ multiplex PCR; TCRdb stores in-frame clones only, minus some. The repertoire holds 15,000 or so clones, with around 62% as singletons. This sample's treatment: treatment-naive control, cytoreductive nephrectomy. Sequencing was performed on tumor tissue, taken from a patient whose treatment was nephrectomy without radiotherapy. The receptors were sampled from a man aged 55 to 70 with renal cell carcinoma.

This clone was seen just once. The chain recombines TRBV30 with TRBJ2-1; D is unresolved. The germline gives CDR1 GTSNPN, CDR2 SVGIG (reference sequence). The CDR3 has 15 residues. The germline V and J ends were trimmed by 2 bases and 8 bases, with 19 bases remaining between them. The CDR3 region is CAWSRRIGRFDEQFF. In nucleotides, the CDR3 is TGTGCCTGGAGTCGCAGGATTGGCCGCTTCGATGAGCAGTTCTTC.

This chain uses TRBV6-1 with TRBJ2-3; 9 bases match TRBD2. Germline-derived CDR1 and CDR2 are MNHNS and SASEGT. CDR3 length equals 16 residues. With 1 base clipped from V and 2 bases from J, the junction kept 4 bases outside the gene matches. The CDR3 loop is CASSEVGTSFTDTQYF. CDR3 DNA: TGTGCCAGCAGTGAAGTGGGGACTAGCTTCACAGATACGCAGTATTTT.

This rearrangement joins TRBV5-4 to TRBJ2-5; TRBD2 matches 8 bases. Judging by the DNA end, TRBJ2-7 fits better; the J call may be wrong. CDR1 SGHNT and CDR2 YYREEE come from the germline V gene (reference sequence). This CDR3 comprises 14 residues. As DNA, the CDR3 is TGTGCCAGCAGTAGCGGGACTAGGGCCTACGAGCAGTACTTC. It codes for CASSSGTRAYEQYF.

This clone occurred a few times. The chain has TRBV5-5 and TRBJ1-3, with D maybe TRBD1 (6 bases). This CDR3 spans 16 amino acids. Germline CDR1 is SGHKS and CDR2 is YYEKEE (reference sequence). Trimming removed 6 bases from V and 0 bases from J, with 16 bases in between. CDR3: CASNFGQPRSGNTIYF. The CDR3 bases are TGTGCCAGCAACTTCGGACAGCCGCGCTCTGGAAACACCATATATTTT.

CDR3 loop: CASSYTSESSYNEQFF. In DNA, the CDR3 is TGTGCCAGCAGTTACACTAGCGAGAGCTCCTACAATGAGCAGTTCTTC. The chain employs TRBV6-5 and TRBJ2-1; TRBD2 matches at 7 bases. Trimming removed 2 bases from V and 0 bases from J; junction bases left unmatched: 4. The CDR3 length is 16 residues. Germline CDR1 MNHEY, CDR2 SVGAGI.

V usage is TRBV18 and J usage is TRBJ2-5, with TRBD2 matching 9 bases. V gave up 0 bases and J gave up 7 bases; unmatched junction bases: 6. Germline CDR1 reads KGHSH; CDR2 reads LQKENI. The CDR3 runs to 15 residues. The CDR3, as DNA: TGTGCCAGCTCACCACCACTAGCGGGTGGCGGGACCCAGTACTTC. Translating it yields CASSPPLAGGGTQYF.

The V call is TRBV15, the J call TRBJ1-4, with TRBD1 identical over 7 bases. The CDR3 has 13 residues. Trimming cost V 8 bases and J 4 bases; bases outside gene matches: 4. The germline gives CDR1 LNHNV, CDR2 YYDKDF (reference sequence). The CDR3 region is CATADRVNEKLFF. CDR3 nucleotide sequence: TGTGCCACCGCCGACAGGGTTAATGAAAAACTGTTTTTT. Filled out from reference TRBV15 and TRBJ1-4, the complete variable domain reads DAMVIQNPRYQVTQFGKPVTLSCSQTLNHNVMYWYQQKSSQAPKLLFHYYDKDFNNEADTPDNFQSRRPNTSFCFLDIRSPGLGDTAMYLCATADRVNEKLFFGSGTQLSVL.

About this clone itself: An end of the junction differs from the germline gene, which may be a read error. This chain links TRBV7-2 with TRBJ2-7; 10 nucleotides agree with TRBD2. Germline-derived CDR1 and CDR2 are SGHTA and FQGNSA. CDR3 length: 17 amino acids. CDR3: CASSLAFSSGSSYEQYF. CDR3 coding DNA: TGTGCCAGCAGCCTAGCCTTTTCTAGCGGGAGCTCCTACGAGCAGTACTTC. Based on the CDR3 plus reference TRBV7-2 and TRBJ2-7, the full variable domain is GAGVSQSPSNKVTEKGKDVELRCDPISGHTALYWYRQSLGQGLEFLIYFQGNSAPDKSGLPSDRFSAERTGGSVSTLTIQRTQQEDSAVYLCASSLAFSSGSSYEQYFGPGTRLTVT.

This clone was found a few times. J is TRBJ2-2 and V is TRBV15; D is undetermined. Trimming removed 0 bases from V and 4 bases from J, with 3 bases in between. Per germline, CDR1 LNHNV and CDR2 YYDKDF (reference sequence). This CDR3 is 13 amino acids long. CDR3 sequence (DNA): TGTGCCACCAGCAGAGATGTCACCGGGGAGCTGTTTTTT. Protein: CATSRDVTGELFF.

This clone was seen more than once but under ten times. This chain connects TRBV11-2 to TRBJ2-5, with a possible D match to TRBD2 (6 bases). V lost 2 bases and J lost 7, with 17 bases in between. This CDR3 has 15 residues. Per the germline V gene, CDR1 is SGHAT and CDR2 is FQNNGV. The CDR3 DNA sequence: TGTGCCAGCAGCTTAAGGGGACTGGGAAGCGGGACCCAGTACTTC. Translated: CASSLRGLGSGTQYF.

There are a few counts of this clone. The chain carries TRBV7-9 and TRBJ2-3, with D maybe TRBD2 (5 bases). Germline V gene sequence: CDR1 SEHNR, CDR2 FQNEAQ (reference sequence). The CDR3 length is 13 residues. V lost 8 bases, J lost 1 base, and 10 bases lay in between. The CDR3 bases are TGTGCCAGCGGGCGGGCGGGCACAGATACGCAGTATTTT. As protein: CASGRAGTDTQYF.

This clone is termed medium-sized (0.01 to 0.1%). The chain uses TRBV2 and TRBJ2-4; D unclear. CDR3 length: 15 amino acids. Trimming removed 6 bases from V and 0 bases from J, with 12 bases in between. The germline gives CDR1 SNHLY, CDR2 FYNNEI. CDR3 nucleotide sequence: TGTGCCAGCAGCCAAACCCTACTAGCCAAAAACATTCAGTACTTC. Translated, it gives CASSQTLLAKNIQYF.

The chain combines TRBV6-5 with TRBJ2-7; 8 nucleotides align to TRBD1. Germline CDR1 reads MNHEY; CDR2 reads SVGAGI. This CDR3 is built from 13 residues. V shed 7 bases and J 5 bases; nucleotides not matched to a gene: 7. The CDR3 DNA is TGTGCCAGCAAAGGACAGGGACTCGACGAGCAGTACTTC. Its protein is CASKGQGLDEQYF.

This clone was seen a handful of times. The J gene is TRBJ1-1, the V gene TRBV2; D is perhaps TRBD1 (6 bases). The CDR3 has 13 amino acids. Germline V gene data show CDR1 as SNHLY and CDR2 as FYNNEI. The V end was cut by 4 bases, the J end by 5 bases, with 11 bases between. This chain's CDR3 is CASSAGAGTEAFF. The CDR3 DNA reads TGTGCCAGCAGTGCAGGGGCCGGGACTGAAGCTTTCTTT. Full variable domain (outside the CDR3, taken from reference TRBV2 and TRBJ1-1): EPEVTQTPSHQVTQMGQEVILRCVPISNHLYFYWYRQILGQKVEFLVSFYNNEISEKSEIFDDQFSVERPDGSNFTLKIRSTKLEDSAMYFCASSAGAGTEAFFGQGTRLTVV.

The V gene is TRBV27, the J gene TRBJ2-7; a weak D match, TRBD1 (7 bases). V shed 2 bases and J shed 6 bases, with 14 bases lying between them. Germline V CDR1 and CDR2: MNHEY, SMNVEV (reference sequence). The CDR3 contains 14 residues. The CDR3 protein is CASSLLAQGGEQYF. CDR3 bases: TGTGCCAGCAGTTTACTGGCGCAGGGGGGCGAGCAGTACTTC.